This TCR beta chain originates from a study of T-cell reconstitution after alpha-beta-depleted transplantation in children. Findings and limits, study-wide: About two months after transplant, alpha-beta T cells reportedly came from several hundred expanded graft clones. Newly produced T cells mostly accounted for T-cell counts and diversity one year post-transplant.

During its preparation, the TCRbeta library received unique molecular identifiers. Each CDR3 protein is one row after TCRdb ran MiXCR on the PCR reads. This table holds hundreds of thousands of distinct CDR3 sequences, 6.5% to 9% found once. V was shortened by 2 bases and J by 9 bases, with 19 bases between the two germline ends. Germline V gene sequence: CDR1 SNHLY, CDR2 FYNNEI. There are 15 residues in the CDR3. Notes on this clonotype: The antigen is not known.

The TCR sequence derives from a female patient between 2 and 15 years old who had a stem cell transplant for Fanconi anemia, so the T cells may come from the graft donor. This chain connects TRBV2 to TRBJ1-1; D is perhaps TRBD1 (6 bases). The sample in question was peripheral blood, obtained 360 days after TCRalphabeta/CD19-depleted stem cell transplant. The CDR3 nucleotides read TGTGCCAGCAGTGAAAAGTGGGGGCCGGGGACCCAAGCTTTCTTT. It encodes CASSEKWGPGTQAFF.